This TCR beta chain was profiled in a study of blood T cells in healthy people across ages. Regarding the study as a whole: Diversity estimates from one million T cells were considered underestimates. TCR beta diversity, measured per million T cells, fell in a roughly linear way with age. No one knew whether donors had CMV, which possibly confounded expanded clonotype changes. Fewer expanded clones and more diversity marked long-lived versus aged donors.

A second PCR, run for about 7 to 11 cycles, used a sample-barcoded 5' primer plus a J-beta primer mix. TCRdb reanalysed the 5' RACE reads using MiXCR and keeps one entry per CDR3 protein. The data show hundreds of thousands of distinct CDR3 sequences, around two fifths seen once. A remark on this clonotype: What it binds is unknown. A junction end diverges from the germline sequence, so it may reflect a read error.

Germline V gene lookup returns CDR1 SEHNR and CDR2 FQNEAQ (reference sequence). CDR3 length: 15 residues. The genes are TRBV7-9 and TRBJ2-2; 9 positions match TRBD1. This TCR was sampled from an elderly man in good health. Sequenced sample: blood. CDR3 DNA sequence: TGTGCCAGCAGCTTAGGGGACAGGGACACCGGAGAGCTGTTTTTT. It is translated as CASSLGDRDTGELFF.